Listed below are T cell receptor beta chains from one sample, sequenced in a study of vaccination and CD4 T cells after COVID-19. TCRdb used MiXCR to reprocess the PCR reads, holding one entry per CDR3 protein. The table shows about 13,000 distinct CDR3 sequences, with around 50% occurring only once. These receptors are not linked to any known antigen. The sequenced sample was CD4+ T cells from blood, cultured in vitro. The receptors come from a human donor who had recovered from COVID-19. Both conserved end residues are part of each CDR3. The D gene is left open where the match is weak. Size is stated for part of the rows, as once, few or many counts, or as a class when the clone is expanded.

TRBV28,NA,NA,TRBJ2-3,CASSLVGGSTDTQYF,TGTGCCAGCAGTTTAGTTGGCGGGAGCACAGATACGCAGTATTTT
TRBV20-1,NA,TRBD2,TRBJ2-2,CSARDQREGQTGELFF,TGCAGTGCTAGAGATCAGCGGGAGGGCCAGACCGGGGAGCTGTTTTTT
TRBV19,NA,TRBD1,TRBJ1-2,CASSMSQGDRGYTF,TGTGCCAGTAGTATGAGCCAGGGGGATCGGGGCTACACCTTC
TRBV20-1,NA,TRBD1,TRBJ2-7,CSASQQGFSYEQYF,TGCAGTGCTAGTCAACAGGGGTTCTCCTACGAGCAGTACTTC
TRBV9,NA,TRBD2,TRBJ2-1,CASSVEWSSGRPRVNEQFF,TGTGCCAGCAGCGTAGAATGGTCTAGCGGGAGGCCCAGGGTCAATGAGCAGTTCTTC
TRBV7-9,NA,TRBD1,TRBJ2-5,CASSLVGGSETQYF,TGTGCCAGCAGCTTAGTAGGGGGCTCGGAGACCCAGTACTTC
TRBV20-1,NA,NA,TRBJ2-2,CSASTVNTGELFF,TGCAGTGCTTCTACAGTGAACACCGGGGAGCTGTTTTTT
TRBV19,NA,NA,TRBJ1-2,CASSRSISGYTF,TGTGCCAGTAGTCGCTCCATAAGTGGCTACACCTTC
TRBV20-1,few,NA,TRBJ2-3,CSASHQSGNIRTDTQYF,TGCAGTGCTAGTCACCAATCCGGGAACATTCGCACAGATACGCAGTATTTT
TRBV18,NA,TRBD1,TRBJ1-5,CASSPTGGRNQPQHF,TGTGCCAGCTCACCAACAGGGGGCAGGAATCAGCCCCAGCATTTT
TRBV28,NA,TRBD2,TRBJ2-3,CASSPTGGNTQYF,TGTGCCAGCAGTCCAACCGGGGGGAACACGCAGTATTTT
TRBV7-3,NA,TRBD2,TRBJ2-1,CASSLKGGLAGPNEQFF,TGTGCCAGCAGCTTAAAAGGGGGACTAGCGGGACCAAATGAGCAGTTCTTC
TRBV20-1,medium-sized,TRBD1,TRBJ1-2,CSADRQGDGYTF,TGCAGTGCTGATAGACAGGGTGATGGCTACACCTTC
TRBV20-1,once,NA,TRBJ2-5,CSARPSKRTQYF,TGCAGTGCCCGACCCTCCAAGAGAACCCAGTACTTC
TRBV6-1,once,NA,TRBJ2-1,CASRSGRGRLGEQFF,TGTGCCAGCAGATCCGGACGGGGGCGGTTGGGTGAGCAGTTCTTC
TRBV6-4,once,TRBD2,TRBJ2-1,CASSVTSGSYNKQFF,TGTGCCAGCAGTGTAACTAGCGGGTCCTACAATAAGCAGTTCTTC
TRBV20-1,few,NA,TRBJ1-5,CSAVEGGQPQHF,TGCAGTGCCGTCGAGGGAGGGCAGCCCCAGCATTTT